This T cell receptor beta chain originates from a study of T cells in localized non-small cell lung cancer. Study-level results: Uninvolved adjacent lung showed the highest T cell clonality, exceeding tumor. Longer survival (overall) was linked to higher T cell density in blood.

Sequencing was performed with immunoSEQ multiplex PCR; in TCRdb, only in-frame clones are kept and a portion is missing. The table has about 2,600 clones, roughly 47% seen once. On this clone itself: Its cognate antigen is unknown.

This TCR was sampled from a woman aged 40-69 years with stage II squamous cell lung carcinoma. Source: lung tumor tissue, taken before any cancer treatment.

The CDR3 region is CASNNPWELSNQPQHF. CDR3 coding DNA: TGTGCCAGTAATAACCCCTGGGAACTTAGCAATCAGCCCCAGCATTTT. The genes are TRBV19 and TRBJ1-5, with D unclear. V gave up 7 bases and J gave up 0 bases, with 16 bases separating them. The CDR3 runs 16 residues. Per the germline V gene, CDR1 is LNHDA and CDR2 is SQIVND (reference sequence).